Listed here are 11 T cell receptor beta chains from one sample, sequenced in a study of cytotoxic CD8 clonotypes in ibrutinib-treated CLL. The assay was immunoSEQ multiplex PCR, and TCRdb's table has in-frame clones only and misses some. Here the sample spans around 24,000 clones, about 81% being singletons. The starting material was PBMCs, obtained before ibrutinib treatment. The receptors were gathered from a human donor with chronic lymphocytic leukemia.

The chain employs TRBV5-4 and TRBJ2-5; TRBD1 matches 8 bases. This CDR3 spans 15 amino acids. Germline CDR1 is SGHNT and CDR2 is YYREEE (reference sequence). J lost 2 bases, V lost 3 bases, and 6 bases had no gene match. In DNA, the CDR3 is TGTGCCAGCAGCTACGGGGACAGGACTCAAGAGACCCAGTACTTC. This gives the protein CASSYGDRTQETQYF.

The chain uses TRBV10-3 and TRBJ2-1; the match to TRBD2 covers 7 bases. V lost 4 bases and J lost 6; bases outside the gene matches: 6. Germline loops: CDR1 ENHRY, CDR2 SYGVKD. The CDR3 totals 14 residues. The CDR3 is CAISVSGIGNEQFF. In nucleotides, the CDR3 is TGTGCCATCAGTGTAAGCGGGATTGGCAATGAGCAGTTCTTC.

The chain carries TRBV25-1 and TRBJ2-7; D tentatively fits TRBD1 or TRBD2 (5 bases each). The V and J ends lost 3 bases and 7 bases respectively, with 13 bases between them. CDR1 and CDR2 (germline): MGHDK, SYGVNS. This CDR3 contains 13 residues. The CDR3 sequence: CASSEGVPWEQYF. Here the CDR3 DNA reads TGTGCCAGCAGTGAGGGGGTCCCGTGGGAGCAGTACTTC.

The J gene is TRBJ2-1, the V gene TRBV6-1; TRBD2 matches 8 bases. From germline, CDR1 is MNHNS and CDR2 SASEGT. J lost 0 bases, V lost 8 bases, and 0 bases had no gene match. The CDR3 has 13 residues. CDR3 in DNA: TGTGCCAGCGGGACTAGCTCCTACAATGAGCAGTTCTTC. It encodes CASGTSSYNEQFF.

The CDR3 sequence: CSVDSDRANTGELFF. The CDR3 coding sequence is TGCAGCGTTGATTCCGACAGGGCAAACACCGGGGAGCTGTTTTTT. This rearrangement joins TRBV29-1 to TRBJ2-2; 7 nucleotides line up with TRBD1. The CDR3 is 15 residues long. J lost 2 bases, V lost 3 bases, and 6 bases had no gene match. Germline V gene sequence: CDR1 SQVTM, CDR2 ANQGSEA.

The chain uses TRBV7-8 and TRBJ2-1, with TRBD2 matching 9 bases. The CDR3 sequence is 16 residues long. V shed 5 bases, J shed 3 bases, and the junction held 8 bases outside the gene matches. The V gene's germline CDR1 is SGHVS and CDR2 FQNEAQ. As DNA, the CDR3 is TGTGCCAGCAGCCACCTAGCGGGAAGGGGCTACAATGAGCAGTTCTTC. Translating it yields CASSHLAGRGYNEQFF.

The chain couples TRBV30 to TRBJ1-2; D remains ambiguous. V was clipped by 6 bases and J by 4 bases, with 12 bases between them. The germline gives CDR1 GTSNPN, CDR2 SVGIG (reference sequence). The CDR3 spans 12 residues. The CDR3 bases are TGTGCCTGTGGGAGAGGCCCCTATGGCTACACCTTC. This sequence encodes CACGRGPYGYTF. The full variable domain, with the rest looked up from reference TRBV30 and TRBJ1-2, is SQTIHQWPATLVQPVGSPLSLECTVEGTSNPNLYWYRQAAGRGLQLLFYSVGIGQISSEVPQNLSASRPQDRQFILSSKKLLLSDSGFYLCACGRGPYGYTFGSGTRLTVV.

This clone has just one count. V usage is TRBV7-3 and J usage is TRBJ2-2, with 8 bases lining up with TRBD2. With V trimmed by 5 bases and J by 5 bases, 7 bases remained unmatched. CDR3 length: 15 residues. Germline CDR1 and CDR2: SGHTA and FQGTGA. The CDR3 here is CASSPSGSSTGELFF. The DNA of the CDR3 is TGTGCCAGCAGCCCGAGCGGGAGCTCTACCGGGGAGCTGTTTTTT.

The chain carries TRBV5-5 and TRBJ1-4; maybe TRBD1 (6 bases). The germline V gene has CDR1 SGHKS and CDR2 YYEKEE (reference sequence). This CDR3 contains 15 residues. V lost 4 bases and J lost 8, with 18 bases in between. CDR3 in amino acids: CASSPSGRGEEKLFF. The CDR3 bases are TGTGCCAGCAGCCCTAGTGGCAGGGGTGAGGAAAAACTGTTTTTT.

This rearrangement joins TRBV5-5 to TRBJ1-5; D unclear. Germline V gives CDR1 SGHKS, CDR2 YYEKEE (reference sequence). This CDR3 is 11 amino acids long. V was shortened by 6 bases and J by 3 bases, with 4 bases between the two germline ends. CDR3 bases: TGTGCCAGCAACCACAATCAGCCCCAGCATTTT. Its translation: CASNHNQPQHF.

This rearrangement joins TRBV6-9 to TRBJ2-7, with D possibly matching TRBD1 (5 bases). V was pared by 3 bases and J by 5 bases, with 14 bases between. CDR1 and CDR2 from the germline V gene are MNHGY and SVAAGI. This CDR3 is 14 amino acids long. Here the CDR3 DNA reads TGTGCCAGCAGTTACTTAGGGGCTGAAAACGAGCAGTACTTC. As protein: CASSYLGAENEQYF.